The 5 T cell receptor beta chains listed next were all sequenced from one sample in a study of T cells in Graves' hyperthyroidism and ophthalmopathy. It was RNA transcripts that yielded the amplified TCR beta CDR3 regions. First-round RT-PCR with HTBI primers amplified the TCR CDR3 region. TCRdb redid the calling of the multiplex PCR reads with MiXCR, one entry per CDR3 protein. The data hold 550,000 to 700,000 distinct CDR3 sequences, with 46% observed a single time. Sequencing used peripheral blood or thyroid tissue (not recorded which). The source of these receptors is an adult woman with Graves' disease, either hyperthyroidism or ophthalmopathy (not recorded which).

There are a few counts of this clonotype. This sequence joins TRBV2 and TRBJ1-5; D not resolved. The CDR3 is made up of 14 amino acids. V was shortened by 5 bases and J by 2 bases, with 10 bases between the two germline ends. Germline V gene lookup returns CDR1 SNHLY and CDR2 FYNNEI. As DNA, the CDR3 is TGTGCCAGCAGTCCTACAGCGGGCAATCAGCCCCAGCATTTT. It is translated as CASSPTAGNQPQHF.

This clonotype came up a few times. The genes are TRBV10-3 and TRBJ2-5; a possible D gene is TRBD2 (7 bases). Per the germline V gene, CDR1 is ENHRY and CDR2 is SYGVKD. The V gene lost 6 bases and the J gene lost 9 bases, with 20 bases spanning the gap. The CDR3 consists of 14 residues. In DNA form, the CDR3 reads TGTGCCATCAGCGAGGGAGGGGGTGATCAGCCCCAGTACTTC. Amino acids: CAISEGGGDQPQYF.

Ten or more counts support this clonotype. This chain joins TRBV7-9 and TRBJ2-7, with 8 bases that match TRBD1. The CDR3 is made up of 13 amino acids. Per the germline V gene, CDR1 is SEHNR and CDR2 is FQNEAQ (reference sequence). After removal of 0 bases from V and 7 bases from J, the junction contained 2 bases not matched to a gene. CDR3 DNA sequence: TGTGCCAGCAGCTTAGCGACAGGGGCAGAGCAGTACTTC. As protein: CASSLATGAEQYF.

This clonotype was counted ten times or more. The chain links TRBV7-3 to TRBJ2-2; the match to TRBD2 covers 7 bases. Germline lookup yields CDR1 SGHTA and CDR2 FQGTGA. The CDR3 spans 15 residues. V was pared by 5 bases and J by 2 bases, with 5 bases of the junction left unmatched. This CDR3 is CASSPLAANTGELFF. The CDR3 nucleotides are TGTGCCAGCAGCCCCCTAGCGGCAAACACCGGGGAGCTGTTTTTT.

This clonotype was counted at least ten times. The gene calls are TRBV7-9 and TRBJ2-7; D is uncertain. The V end lost 5 bases, the J end lost 5 bases, and 7 bases lay between the germline ends. Germline-derived CDR1 and CDR2 are SEHNR and FQNEAQ (reference sequence). This CDR3 spans 11 amino acids. In nucleotides, the CDR3 is TGTGCCAGCAGCCGCCGAGACGAGCAGTACTTC. Translated, it gives CASSRRDEQYF.